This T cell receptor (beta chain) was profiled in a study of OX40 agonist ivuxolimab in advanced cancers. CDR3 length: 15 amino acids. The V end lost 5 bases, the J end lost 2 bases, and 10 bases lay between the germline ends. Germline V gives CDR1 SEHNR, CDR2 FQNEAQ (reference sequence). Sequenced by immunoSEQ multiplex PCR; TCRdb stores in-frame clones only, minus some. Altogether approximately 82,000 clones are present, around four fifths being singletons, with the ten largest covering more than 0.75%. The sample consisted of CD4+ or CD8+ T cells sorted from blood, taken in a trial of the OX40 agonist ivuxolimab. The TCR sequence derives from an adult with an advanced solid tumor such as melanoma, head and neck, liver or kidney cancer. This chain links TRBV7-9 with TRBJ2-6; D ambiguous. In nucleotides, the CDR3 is TGTGCCAGCAGCGAAAGCTTAGCTGGGGCCAACGTCCTGACTTTC. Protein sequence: CASSESLAGANVLTF.